The 21 T cell receptor beta chains below all came from one sample that was sequenced in a study of beta chain features in type 1 diabetes. All of the isolated RNA was reverse transcribed, so expressed TCRB transcripts were sequenced. Repertoires were generated with immunoSEQ multiplex PCR, while TCRdb's copy carries only in-frame clones and drops some. The sample shows 350,000 or so clones, 20% of them seen only once. What was sequenced was naive CD4+ T cells from blood. These receptors were collected from a woman aged 18-29 years in good health.

CDR3 in DNA: TGTGCCAGTAGTATAGACCCGTTACGGAGAGGTGAGCAGTTCTTC. It codes for CASSIDPLRRGEQFF. The chain combines TRBV19 with TRBJ2-1; D call uncertain. The CDR3 sequence is 15 residues long. Germline V CDR1 and CDR2: LNHDA, SQIVND (reference sequence). The V and J ends lost 0 bases and 9 bases respectively, with 15 bases between them.

The chain is built from TRBV12-5 and TRBJ2-1; 9 bases agree with TRBD1. The CDR3 consists of 17 residues. Germline-derived CDR1 and CDR2 are LGHNT and FRNRAP. V shed 0 bases, J shed 5 bases, and the junction held 8 bases outside the gene matches. CDR3 in DNA: TGTGCTAGTGGTTTGGTGAGGGGGACAGGGTCCAACAATGAGCAGTTCTTC. Its translation: CASGLVRGTGSNNEQFF.

This rearrangement joins TRBV30 to TRBJ2-4; 13 nucleotides match TRBD2. With 2 bases clipped from V and 6 bases from J, the junction kept 10 bases outside the gene matches. The CDR3 loop spans 17 amino acids. Germline V CDR1 and CDR2: GTSNPN, SVGIG (reference sequence). CDR3 sequence reads: CAWSSIRTSGSGNIQYF. The DNA of the CDR3 is TGTGCCTGGAGTTCGATCCGGACTAGCGGGAGTGGAAACATTCAGTACTTC.

This clone was counted only a few times. CDR3 loop: CSVERDRVSETQYF. The CDR3 region has the DNA TGCAGCGTTGAACGGGACAGGGTTTCAGAGACCCAGTACTTC. The chain recombines TRBV29-1 with TRBJ2-5; TRBD1 matches at 9 bases. V was pared by 2 bases and J by 4 bases, with 5 bases of the junction left unmatched. There are 14 residues in the CDR3. The germline V gene encodes CDR1 SQVTM and CDR2 ANQGSEA.

The sample holds a few counts of this clone. This chain joins TRBV7-2 and TRBJ2-1; possible D gene TRBD2, 6 bases. The CDR3 is 12 amino acids. Germline loops: CDR1 SGHTA, CDR2 FQGNSA. V shed 0 bases and J shed 9 bases, with 6 bases lying between them. The DNA for the CDR3 is TGTGCCAGCAGCTTAGCGGGGGGTGAGCAGTTCTTC. This encodes CASSLAGGEQFF.

This clone was counted a few times. The chain is built from TRBV29-1 and TRBJ1-2; D not resolved. V lost 2 bases and J lost 8, with 9 bases in between. This CDR3 has 11 residues. In germline, CDR1 is SQVTM, CDR2 ANQGSEA. The CDR3 bases are TGCAGCGTTGAACGGGGTAGGGGCTACACCTTC. It yields the protein CSVERGRGYTF.

This clone appeared a few times. The chain employs TRBV7-3 and TRBJ1-1, with 8 bases matching TRBD1. The length of the CDR3 is 14 residues. V shed 5 bases, J shed 7 bases, and the junction held 9 bases outside the gene matches. Germline CDR1 and CDR2: SGHTA and FQGTGA. The CDR3 sequence is CASSPNQGAGEAFF. The CDR3 coding sequence is TGTGCCAGCAGCCCAAATCAGGGGGCCGGTGAAGCTTTCTTT.

This chain joins TRBV4-1 and TRBJ1-5; D is unresolved. CDR3 length: 16 residues. Germline CDR1 is MGHRA and CDR2 is YSYEKL. Trimming pared 0 bases from V and 3 bases from J, leaving 12 bases between. CDR3 sequence reads: CASSQDLGRVNQPQHF. DNA of the CDR3: TGCGCCAGCAGCCAAGATCTTGGGAGGGTCAATCAGCCCCAGCATTTT.

This clone has only a few counts. Other DNA sequences from this sample encode an identical CDR3 as well. This chain connects TRBV5-1 to TRBJ2-7; TRBD1 matches at 10 bases. This CDR3 has 14 residues. V lost 3 bases and J lost 3; bases outside the gene matches: 3. Per the germline V gene, CDR1 is SGHRS and CDR2 is YFSETQ. The CDR3 region is CASSSGTGVYEQYF. As DNA, the CDR3 is TGCGCCAGCAGCTCCGGGACAGGGGTCTACGAGCAGTACTTC.

This chain joins TRBV19 and TRBJ1-4; no reliable D call. The CDR3 totals 13 residues. V lost 5 bases to trimming and J lost 7 bases, with 11 bases between them. Germline assignment: CDR1 LNHDA and CDR2 SQIVND (reference sequence). The CDR3 reads CASSSRRSEKLFF. The CDR3 coding sequence is TGTGCCAGTAGTTCCAGGAGGAGTGAAAAACTGTTTTTT.

This clone has only a few counts. The J gene is TRBJ2-2, the V gene TRBV30, with TRBD2 identical over 12 bases. Germline CDR1 reads GTSNPN; CDR2 reads SVGIG (reference sequence). The CDR3 consists of 16 residues. The ends lost 3 bases at V and 4 bases at J; junction bases unmatched: 6. The CDR3 sequence: CAWSLLAGGSTGELFF. CDR3 coding DNA: TGTGCCTGGAGCTTACTAGCGGGGGGATCCACCGGGGAGCTGTTTTTT.

This clone was seen a handful of times. CDR3: CASSSPDRGLYEQYF. CDR3 sequence (DNA): TGTGCCAGCAGCTCCCCGGACAGGGGACTGTACGAGCAGTACTTC. The V call is TRBV7-9, the J call TRBJ2-7; 9 nucleotides align to TRBD1. This CDR3 has 15 residues. Looked up from germline, CDR1 is SEHNR and CDR2 is FQNEAQ (reference sequence). J gave up 4 bases and V 4 bases, and 8 bases lay outside the gene matches.

The V gene is TRBV11-2, the J gene TRBJ2-7; 7 nucleotides align to TRBD2. The V gene end was trimmed by 0 bases and the J gene end by 5 bases; junction bases not matched to a gene: 13. The germline CDR1 and CDR2 sequences are SGHAT and FQNNGV. The CDR3 covers 17 residues. CDR3 sequence: CASSLDFGLAAQDEQYF. The CDR3 nucleotides read TGTGCCAGCAGCTTAGACTTCGGCCTAGCGGCCCAGGACGAGCAGTACTTC.

This clone was detected a few times. The chain combines TRBV4-1 with TRBJ2-1, with TRBD2 matching 11 bases. The CDR3 has 17 residues. J gave up 7 bases and V 1 base, and 9 bases lay outside the gene matches. CDR1 is MGHRA, CDR2 YSYEKL, per germline. CDR3 region: CASSQGGGLAGGNEQFF. CDR3 sequence (DNA): TGCGCCAGCAGCCAAGGAGGGGGCCTAGCGGGAGGAAATGAGCAGTTCTTC.

The chain couples TRBV2 to TRBJ1-5; D is ambiguous. Germline V gives CDR1 SNHLY, CDR2 FYNNEI. V was pared by 3 bases and J by 12 bases, with 9 bases between. The CDR3 contains 11 residues. The CDR3 reads CASSDAELQHF. In DNA form, the CDR3 reads TGTGCCAGCAGTGACGCGGAGCTCCAGCATTTT.

This clone occurred a few times. As DNA, the CDR3 is TGTGCCAGCAGAGATAGCGGAGCTAACACCATATATTTT. Translated, it gives CASRDSGANTIYF. The genes are TRBV7-9 and TRBJ1-3, with D unclear. The CDR3 is 13 residues long. CDR1 is SEHNR and CDR2 is FQNEAQ in the germline V gene (reference sequence). The V gene lost 6 bases and the J gene lost 7 bases, with 13 bases spanning the gap.

The chain recombines TRBV6-5 with TRBJ1-2; D is uncertain. V lost 8 bases and J 9 bases, leaving 16 bases between the germline ends. Germline assignment: CDR1 MNHEY and CDR2 SVGAGI. CDR3 length: 12 amino acids. Written as DNA, the CDR3 is TGTGCCAGCCGCACCGGGAGTTCAAGCTACACCTTC. Translated, it gives CASRTGSSSYTF.

This clone was picked up a small number of times. The chain couples TRBV4-3 to TRBJ2-2; the D gene is possibly TRBD2 (6 bases). Germline-derived CDR1 and CDR2 are LGHNA and YSLEER. The V end lost 0 bases, the J end lost 12 bases, and 8 bases lay between the germline ends. CDR3 length: 12 residues. The CDR3 region has the DNA TGCGCCAGCAGCCAAGAGGAGGGGAAGCTGTTTTTT. Translation: CASSQEEGKLFF.

V usage is TRBV29-1 and J usage is TRBJ1-1; D might be TRBD1 (5 bases). Germline V gene data show CDR1 as SQVTM and CDR2 as ANQGSEA. V shed 5 bases and J shed 8 bases, with 12 bases lying between them. The CDR3 totals 11 residues. CDR3 protein: CSVLRTKEAFF. The CDR3 nucleotides read TGCAGCGTTCTTAGGACAAAGGAAGCTTTCTTT. The full variable domain, in which reference TRBV29-1 and TRBJ1-1 provide the parts outside the CDR3, is SAVISQKPSRDICQRGTSLTIQCQVDSQVTMMFWYRQQPGQSLTLIATANQGSEATYESGFVIDKFPISRPNLTFSTLTVSNMSPEDSSIYLCSVLRTKEAFFGQGTRLTVV.

This clone has just a few counts. This rearrangement joins TRBV6-1 to TRBJ2-7; 7 bases align to TRBD1. Germline V gives CDR1 MNHNS, CDR2 SASEGT. After removal of 5 bases from V and 0 bases from J, the junction contained 7 bases not matched to a gene. The CDR3 is 15 amino acids. CDR3 nucleotides: TGTGCCAGCAGTTTGGACAGGAGGAGCTCCTACGAGCAGTACTTC. It yields the protein CASSLDRRSSYEQYF.

This sequence joins TRBV5-1 and TRBJ2-3, with 14 bases lining up with TRBD2. The CDR3 has 17 residues. The trim removed 4 bases at V and 5 bases at J, leaving 9 bases unmatched. Germline V gene lookup returns CDR1 SGHRS and CDR2 YFSETQ. As DNA, the CDR3 is TGCGCCAGCAGCCCGACTAGCGGGAGGGCCGGGGAAGATACGCAGTATTTT. It translates to CASSPTSGRAGEDTQYF.